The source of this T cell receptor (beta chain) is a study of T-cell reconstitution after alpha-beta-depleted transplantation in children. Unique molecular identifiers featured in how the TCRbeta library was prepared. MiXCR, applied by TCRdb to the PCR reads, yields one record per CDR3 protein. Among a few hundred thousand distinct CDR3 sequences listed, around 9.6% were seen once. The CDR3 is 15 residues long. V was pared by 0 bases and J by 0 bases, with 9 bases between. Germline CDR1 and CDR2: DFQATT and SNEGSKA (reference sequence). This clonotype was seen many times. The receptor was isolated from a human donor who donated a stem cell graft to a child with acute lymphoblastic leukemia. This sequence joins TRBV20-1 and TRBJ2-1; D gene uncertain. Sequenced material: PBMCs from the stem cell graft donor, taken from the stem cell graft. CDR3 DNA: TGCAGTGCTAGAGAGCTGGACGGCTCCTACAATGAGCAGTTCTTC. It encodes CSARELDGSYNEQFF.